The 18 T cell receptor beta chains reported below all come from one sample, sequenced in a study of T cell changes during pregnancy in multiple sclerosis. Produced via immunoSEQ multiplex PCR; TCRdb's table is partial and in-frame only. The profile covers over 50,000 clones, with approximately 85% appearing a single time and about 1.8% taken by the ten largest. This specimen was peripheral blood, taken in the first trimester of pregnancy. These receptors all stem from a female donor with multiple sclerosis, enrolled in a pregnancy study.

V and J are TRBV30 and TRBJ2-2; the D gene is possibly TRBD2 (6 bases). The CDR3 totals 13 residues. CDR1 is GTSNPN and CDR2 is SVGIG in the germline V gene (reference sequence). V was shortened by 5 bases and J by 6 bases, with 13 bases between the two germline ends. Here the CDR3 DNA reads TGTGCCTGGGATAGAGGGGAGGCCGGGGAGCTGTTTTTT. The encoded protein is CAWDRGEAGELFF. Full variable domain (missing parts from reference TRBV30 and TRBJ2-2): SQTIHQWPATLVQPVGSPLSLECTVEGTSNPNLYWYRQAAGRGLQLLFYSVGIGQISSEVPQNLSASRPQDRQFILSSKKLLLSDSGFYLCAWDRGEAGELFFGEGSRLTVL.

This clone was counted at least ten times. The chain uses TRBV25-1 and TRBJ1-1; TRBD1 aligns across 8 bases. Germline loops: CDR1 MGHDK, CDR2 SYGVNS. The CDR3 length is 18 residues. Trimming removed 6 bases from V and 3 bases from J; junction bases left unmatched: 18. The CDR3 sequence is CASRGLTRQGARDTEAFF. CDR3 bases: TGTGCCAGCAGGGGTCTGACGCGGCAGGGGGCGCGAGACACTGAAGCTTTCTTT. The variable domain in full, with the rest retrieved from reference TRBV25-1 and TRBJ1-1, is EADIYQTPRYLVIGTGKKITLECSQTMGHDKMYWYQQDPGMELHLIHYSYGVNSTEKGDLSSESTVSRIRTEHFPLTLESARPSHTSQYLCASRGLTRQGARDTEAFFGQGTRLTVV.

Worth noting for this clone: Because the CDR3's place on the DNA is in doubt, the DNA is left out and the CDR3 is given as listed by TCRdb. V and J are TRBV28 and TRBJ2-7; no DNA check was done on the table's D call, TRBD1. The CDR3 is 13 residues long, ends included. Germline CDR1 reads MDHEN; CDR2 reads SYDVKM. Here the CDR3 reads CASSFWPRYEQYF.

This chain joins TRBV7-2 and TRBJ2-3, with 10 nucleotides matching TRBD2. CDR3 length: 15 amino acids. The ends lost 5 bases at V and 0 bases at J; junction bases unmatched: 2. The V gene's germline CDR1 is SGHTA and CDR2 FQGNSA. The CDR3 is CASSRTSGSTDTQYF. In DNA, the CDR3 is TGTGCCAGCAGCCGGACTAGCGGAAGCACAGATACGCAGTATTTT.

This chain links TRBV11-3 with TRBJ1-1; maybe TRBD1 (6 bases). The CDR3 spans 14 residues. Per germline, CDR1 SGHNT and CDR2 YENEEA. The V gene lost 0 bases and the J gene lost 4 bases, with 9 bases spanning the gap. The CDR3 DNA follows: TGTGCCAGCAGCTTAGATCAGGGGAGCACTGAAGCTTTCTTT. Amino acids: CASSLDQGSTEAFF.

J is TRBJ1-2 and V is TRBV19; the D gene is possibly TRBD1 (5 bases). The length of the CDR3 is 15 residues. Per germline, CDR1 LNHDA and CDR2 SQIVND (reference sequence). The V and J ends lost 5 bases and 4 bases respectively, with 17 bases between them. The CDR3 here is CASSRQGYLPYGYTF. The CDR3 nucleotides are TGTGCCAGTAGTCGGCAGGGCTACCTCCCCTATGGCTACACCTTC.

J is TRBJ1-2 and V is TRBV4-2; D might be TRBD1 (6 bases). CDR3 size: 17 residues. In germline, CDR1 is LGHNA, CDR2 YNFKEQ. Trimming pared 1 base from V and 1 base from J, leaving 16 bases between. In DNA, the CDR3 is TGTGCCAGCAGCCAAGTCAGCGGCAGGGGAGTTAACTATGGCTACACCTTC. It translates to CASSQVSGRGVNYGYTF.

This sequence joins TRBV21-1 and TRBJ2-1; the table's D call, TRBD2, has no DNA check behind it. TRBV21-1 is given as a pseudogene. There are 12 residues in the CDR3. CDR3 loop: CARTTGGNEQFF. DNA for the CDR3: TGTGCCAGAACAACCGGAGGCAATGAGCAGTTCTTC.

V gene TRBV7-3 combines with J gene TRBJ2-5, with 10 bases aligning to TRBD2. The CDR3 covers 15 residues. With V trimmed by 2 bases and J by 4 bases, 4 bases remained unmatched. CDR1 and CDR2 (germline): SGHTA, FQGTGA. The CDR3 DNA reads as TGTGCCAGCAGCTTAGGGACTAGCGCGGGAGAGACCCAGTACTTC. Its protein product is CASSLGTSAGETQYF.

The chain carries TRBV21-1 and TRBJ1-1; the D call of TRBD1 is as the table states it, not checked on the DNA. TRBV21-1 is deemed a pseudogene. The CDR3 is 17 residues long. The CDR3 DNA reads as TGTGCCAGCAGCAAAAGTCCTCAGTGTCAACGAAACACTGAAGCTTTCTTT. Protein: CASSKSPQCQRNTEAFF.

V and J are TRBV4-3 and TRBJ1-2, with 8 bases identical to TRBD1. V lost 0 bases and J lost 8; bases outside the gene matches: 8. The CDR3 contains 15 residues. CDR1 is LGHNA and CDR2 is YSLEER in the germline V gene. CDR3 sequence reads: CASSQDIGRGQGYTF. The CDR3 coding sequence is TGCGCCAGCAGCCAAGATATAGGCAGGGGGCAAGGCTACACCTTC.

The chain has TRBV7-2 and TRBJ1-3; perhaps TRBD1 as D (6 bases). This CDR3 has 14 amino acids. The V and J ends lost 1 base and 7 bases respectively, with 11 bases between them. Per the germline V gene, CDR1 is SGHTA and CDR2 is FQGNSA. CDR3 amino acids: CASSLDTGRNTIYF. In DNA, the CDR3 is TGTGCCAGCAGCTTAGATACAGGGCGGAACACCATATATTTT. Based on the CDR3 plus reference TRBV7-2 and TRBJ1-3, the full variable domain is GAGVSQSPSNKVTEKGKDVELRCDPISGHTALYWYRQSLGQGLEFLIYFQGNSAPDKSGLPSDRFSAERTGGSVSTLTIQRTQQEDSAVYLCASSLDTGRNTIYFGEGSWLTVV.

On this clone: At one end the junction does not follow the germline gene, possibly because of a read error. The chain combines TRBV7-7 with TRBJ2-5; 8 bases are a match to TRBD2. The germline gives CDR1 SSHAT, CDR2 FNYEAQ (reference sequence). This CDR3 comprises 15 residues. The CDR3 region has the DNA TGTGCTAGCAGCTTAGTAGGGACTAGAGGAGAGACCCAGTACTTC. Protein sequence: CASSLVGTRGETQYF.

Written as DNA, the CDR3 is TGTGCCAGCAGCTTTCCCGACAAGTCCTACAATGAGCAGTTCTTC. Translation: CASSFPDKSYNEQFF. The chain is built from TRBV5-4 and TRBJ2-1, with D hard to call. The CDR3 totals 15 residues. V shed 2 bases and J shed 1 base, with 10 bases lying between them. CDR1 is SGHNT, CDR2 YYREEE, per germline (reference sequence).

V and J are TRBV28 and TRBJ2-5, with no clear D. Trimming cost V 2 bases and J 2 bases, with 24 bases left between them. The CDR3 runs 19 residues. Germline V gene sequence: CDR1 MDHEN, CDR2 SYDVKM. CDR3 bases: TGTGCCAGCAGTTTAGATATTCAGCAGGTGGGTCTGAAACAAGAGACCCAGTACTTC. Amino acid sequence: CASSLDIQQVGLKQETQYF.

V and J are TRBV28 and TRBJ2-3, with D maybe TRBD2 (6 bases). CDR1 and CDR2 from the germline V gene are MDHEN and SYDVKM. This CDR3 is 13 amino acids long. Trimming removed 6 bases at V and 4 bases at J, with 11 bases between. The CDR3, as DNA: TGTGCCAGCAGCGGGGGTGAATCAGATACGCAGTATTTT. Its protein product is CASSGGESDTQYF.

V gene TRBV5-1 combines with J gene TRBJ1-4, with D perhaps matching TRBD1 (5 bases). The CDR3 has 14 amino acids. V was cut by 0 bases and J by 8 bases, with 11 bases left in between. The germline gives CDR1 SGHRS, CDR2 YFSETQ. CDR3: CASSLEAGEEKLFF. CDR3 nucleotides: TGCGCCAGCAGCTTGGAGGCGGGGGAGGAAAAACTGTTTTTT.

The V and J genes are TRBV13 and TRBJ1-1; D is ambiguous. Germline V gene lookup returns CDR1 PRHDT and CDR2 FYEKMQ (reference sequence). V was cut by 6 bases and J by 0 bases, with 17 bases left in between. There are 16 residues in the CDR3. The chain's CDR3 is CASSPARSILNTEAFF. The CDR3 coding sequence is TGTGCCAGCAGTCCTGCTAGGTCCATCTTGAACACTGAAGCTTTCTTT.